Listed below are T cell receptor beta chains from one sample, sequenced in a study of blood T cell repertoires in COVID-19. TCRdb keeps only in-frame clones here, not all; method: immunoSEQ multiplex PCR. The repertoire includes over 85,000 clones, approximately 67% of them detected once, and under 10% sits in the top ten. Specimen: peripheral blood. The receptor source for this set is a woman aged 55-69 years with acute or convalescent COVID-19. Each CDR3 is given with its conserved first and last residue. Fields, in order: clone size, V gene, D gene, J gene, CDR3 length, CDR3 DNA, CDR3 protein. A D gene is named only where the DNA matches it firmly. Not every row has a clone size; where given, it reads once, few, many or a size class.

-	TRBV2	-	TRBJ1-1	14	TGTGCCAGCAGTGGGAGGACAGCGAACACTGAAGCTTTCTTT	CASSGRTANTEAFF
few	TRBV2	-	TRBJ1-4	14	TGTGCCAGCAGGGTTGGACATAATAATGAAAAACTGTTTTTT	CASRVGHNNEKLFF
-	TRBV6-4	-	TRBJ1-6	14	TGTGCCAGCAGTGACTCGCCAGGGGCTTCACCCCTCCACTTT	CASSDSPGASPLHF
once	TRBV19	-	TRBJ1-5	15	TGTGCCAGTAGTACGGTCGAGAAAGGCAATCAGCCCCAGCATTTT	CASSTVEKGNQPQHF
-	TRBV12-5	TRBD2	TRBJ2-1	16	TGTGCTAGTGGCCCTTCCGGGGGGTCCCCCAACAATGAGCAGTTCTTC	CASGPSGGSPNNEQFF
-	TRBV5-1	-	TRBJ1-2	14	TGCGCCAGCAGCTCCATACGGCGGGGAGAAGGCTACACCTTC	CASSSIRRGEGYTF
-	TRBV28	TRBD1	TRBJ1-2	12	TGTGCCACCCGGACAGGGGACTATGGCTACACCTTC	CATRTGDYGYTF
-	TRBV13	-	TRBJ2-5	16	TGTGCCAGCAGCCCCCCTTCTAGGGGAGGTGGGGAGACCCAGTACTTC	CASSPPSRGGGETQYF
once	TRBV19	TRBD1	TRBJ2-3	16	TGTGCCAGTACCATCTCCGGACAGGGCGGCGCAGATACGCAGTATTTT	CASTISGQGGADTQYF
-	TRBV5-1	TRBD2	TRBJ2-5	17	TGCGCCAGCAGCACAGGACTAGCGGGCCCTGGGAAAGAGACCCAGTACTTC	CASSTGLAGPGKETQYF
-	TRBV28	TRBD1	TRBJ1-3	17	TGTGCCAGCAGCCTGGGACAGACCCTTAGCTCTGGAAACACCATATATTTT	CASSLGQTLSSGNTIYF
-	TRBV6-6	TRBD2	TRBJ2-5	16	TGTGCCAGCAGTTTGACTAGCGGGGGCGTACGGGAGACCCAGTACTTC	CASSLTSGGVRETQYF
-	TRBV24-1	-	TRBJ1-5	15	TGTGCCACCAGTGATTCAGCACCGGGAGGTCAGCCCCAGCATTTT	CATSDSAPGGQPQHF
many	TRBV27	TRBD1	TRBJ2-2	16	TGTGCCAGCGCAAGTCTGACAGGGGGGATCACCGGGGAGCTGTTTTTT	CASASLTGGITGELFF
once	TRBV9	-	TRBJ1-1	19	TGTGCCAGCAGCGTAGGTTTTAATTTGGGTCAGGGGAGGAACACTGAAGCTTTCTTT	CASSVGFNLGQGRNTEAFF
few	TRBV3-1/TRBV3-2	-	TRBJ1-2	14	TGTGCCAGCAGCCACTGGGGAGAAGAATATGGCTACACCTTC	CASSHWGEEYGYTF
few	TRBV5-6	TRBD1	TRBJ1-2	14	TGTGCCAGCAGCTGGGGGGGCACAGGGGGTGGCTACACCTTC	CASSWGGTGGGYTF
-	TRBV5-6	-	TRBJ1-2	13	TGTGCCAGCAGCTTGGCGGAGGCTGGTGGCTACACCTTC	CASSLAEAGGYTF
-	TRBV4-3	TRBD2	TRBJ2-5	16	TGCGCCAGCAGCCAAGATCGCGATAGCGGGGGACAGACCCAGTACTTC	CASSQDRDSGGQTQYF
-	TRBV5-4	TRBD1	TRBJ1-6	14	TGTGCCAGCAGACAAGACAGGGGAAATTCACCCCTCCACTTT	CASRQDRGNSPLHF
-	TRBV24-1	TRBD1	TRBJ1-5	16	TGTGCCACCAGTGATTCTGGGACAGGGGGCGGACAGCCCCAGCATTTT	CATSDSGTGGGQPQHF
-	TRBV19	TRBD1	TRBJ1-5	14	TGTGCCAGTATGGGACAGGGGTCCAATCAGCCCCAGCATTTT	CASMGQGSNQPQHF
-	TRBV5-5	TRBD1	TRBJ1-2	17	TGTGCCAGCAGCATTCCACGGACCGGGACAGTAAGTCATGGCTACACCTTC	CASSIPRTGTVSHGYTF
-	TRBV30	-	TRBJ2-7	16	TGTGCCTGGAGTGTTAGATCCGTTGGACTAACTAACGAGCAGTACTTC	CAWSVRSVGLTNEQYF
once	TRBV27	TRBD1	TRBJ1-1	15	TGTGCCAGCAGCACTACCGGACAGGCGAACACTGAAGCTTTCTTT	CASSTTGQANTEAFF
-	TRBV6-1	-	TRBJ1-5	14	TGTGCCAGCAACTCTAGGAGCGGCAATCAGCCCCAGCATTTT	CASNSRSGNQPQHF
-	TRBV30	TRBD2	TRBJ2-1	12	TGTGCCTGGAGTAGGACTAGCAATGAGCAGTTCTTC	CAWSRTSNEQFF
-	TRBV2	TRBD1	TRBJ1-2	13	TGTGCCAGCAGTGAAAATCAGGGGGTTGGCTACACCTTC	CASSENQGVGYTF
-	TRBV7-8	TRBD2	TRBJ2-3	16	TGTGCCAGCAGCCCAGACTGGACTAGCAGGACAGATACGCAGTATTTT	CASSPDWTSRTDTQYF
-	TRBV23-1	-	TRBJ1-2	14	TGCGCCCCCGGGCGGGGGAGGGTAGGCTATGGCTACACCTTC	CAPGRGRVGYGYTF
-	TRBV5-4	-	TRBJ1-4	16	TGTGCCAGCAGCTCAAAAGGGGCAGGCGGGGGTGAAAAACTGTTTTTT	CASSSKGAGGGEKLFF
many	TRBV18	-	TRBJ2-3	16	TGTGCCAGCTCACCATCGGGGGGCCCCCCCACAGATACGCAGTATTTT	CASSPSGGPPTDTQYF
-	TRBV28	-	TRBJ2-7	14	TGTGCCAGCAGCCTTGCCATGAGCTCCTACGAGCAGTACTTC	CASSLAMSSYEQYF
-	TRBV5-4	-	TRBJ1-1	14	TGTGCCAGCAGCGGTAAGAGTGTGAACACTGAAGCTTTCTTT	CASSGKSVNTEAFF
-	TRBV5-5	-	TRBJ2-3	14	TGTGCCAGCAGCTTGCTTCCGGGTTCAGATACGCAGTATTTT	CASSLLPGSDTQYF
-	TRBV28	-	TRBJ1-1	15	TGTGCCAGCAGTCCATACAAGACAGTGAACACTGAAGCTTTCTTT	CASSPYKTVNTEAFF
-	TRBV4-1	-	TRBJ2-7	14	TGCGCCAGCAGCTTTTTAGCAGTAGCCTACGAGCAGTACTTC	CASSFLAVAYEQYF
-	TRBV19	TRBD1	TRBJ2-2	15	TGTGCCAGTAGGACCGACAGGGGGCGCACCGGGGAGCTGTTTTTT	CASRTDRGRTGELFF
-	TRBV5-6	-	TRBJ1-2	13	TGTGCCAGCAGCTCGGACACAAGGACGGACTACACCTTC	CASSSDTRTDYTF
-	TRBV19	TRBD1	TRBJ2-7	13	TGTGCCAGTAGTAGGACAGGGCGCAACGAGCAGTACTTC	CASSRTGRNEQYF
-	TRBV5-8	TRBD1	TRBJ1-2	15	TGTGCCAGCAGCACCCCGACAGGGGGCCCCTATGGCTACACCTTC	CASSTPTGGPYGYTF
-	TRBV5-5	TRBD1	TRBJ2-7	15	TGTGCCAGCAGCTGGGGACAGGGGGTCTCCTACGAGCAGTACTTC	CASSWGQGVSYEQYF
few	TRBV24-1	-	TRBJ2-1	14	TGTGCCACCAGTGATTTTAGAGGGGGCAATGAGCAGTTCTTC	CATSDFRGGNEQFF
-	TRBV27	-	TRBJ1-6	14	TGTGCCAGCAGTTTCAGGGCAGATAATTCACCCCTCCACTTT	CASSFRADNSPLHF
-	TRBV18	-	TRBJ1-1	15	TGTGCCAGCTCACCTCCTCAGGGTGTGGGTACTGAAGCTTTCTTT	CASSPPQGVGTEAFF
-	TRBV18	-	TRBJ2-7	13	TGTGCCAGCTCATCTACTAGGGACTACGAGCAGTACTTC	CASSSTRDYEQYF
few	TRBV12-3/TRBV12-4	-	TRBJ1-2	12	TGTGCCAGCCGCCAGACAGGCGGTGGCTACACCTTC	CASRQTGGGYTF
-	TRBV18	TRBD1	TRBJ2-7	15	TGTGCCAGCTCATCAAGTGGGACAGGTAGCTACGAGCAGTACTTC	CASSSSGTGSYEQYF
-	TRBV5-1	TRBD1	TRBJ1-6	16	TGCGCCAGCAAGATAGGACAGGGCTCCTATAATTCACCCCTCCACTTT	CASKIGQGSYNSPLHF
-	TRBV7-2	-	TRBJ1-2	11	TGTGCCAGCAGCTTCGGCTATGGCTACACCTTC	CASSFGYGYTF
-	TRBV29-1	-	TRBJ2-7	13	TGCAGCGTGTCAGGAATTGAGGGTTTCGAGCAGTACTTC	CSVSGIEGFEQYF
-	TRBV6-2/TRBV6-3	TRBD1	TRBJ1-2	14	TGTGCCAGCAGTTACTCGACAGGGCTTCGAGGCTACACCTTC	CASSYSTGLRGYTF
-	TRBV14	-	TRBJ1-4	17	TGTGCCAGCAGCCTGCCGGGACTGCCCTCCGATAATGAAAAACTGTTTTTT	CASSLPGLPSDNEKLFF
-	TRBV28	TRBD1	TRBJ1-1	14	TGTGCCAGCAGTGGACCTAGACAGGGGGAAAGAGCTTTCTTT	CASSGPRQGERAFF
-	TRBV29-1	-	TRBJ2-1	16	TGCAGCCTTCTGGCGGTGCGGGTGACCTCCTACAATGAGCAGTTCTTC	CSLLAVRVTSYNEQFF